These 10 T cell receptor beta chains were all obtained from the same sample, sequenced in a study of STAT5B mutations in CD4+ large granular lymphocyte leukemia. Using immunoSEQ multiplex PCR, the repertoire was profiled, and TCRdb retains in-frame clones only, with some absent. The top ten clones hold under 1.5% of a sample with 35,000 to 40,000 clones, 85% of them seen once. The sample taken for sequencing was CD4+ T cells from blood buffy coats. These receptors were obtained from a human donor in good health.

The chain combines TRBV5-5 with TRBJ2-1; no firm D call. CDR1 is SGHKS and CDR2 is YYEKEE in the germline V gene (reference sequence). CDR3 length: 13 amino acids. V shed 0 bases and J shed 3 bases, with 4 bases lying between them. CDR3 DNA sequence: TGTGCCAGCAGCTTGGGGATCTACAATGAGCAGTTCTTC. It codes for CASSLGIYNEQFF.

In DNA form, the CDR3 reads TGTGCCAGCAGCCTTACTGTAGGTGCGGATGAGCAGTTCTTC. Its translation is CASSLTVGADEQFF. The chain carries TRBV5-4 and TRBJ2-1; D uncertain. V was trimmed by 4 bases and J by 8 bases, leaving 16 bases between them. This CDR3 has 14 residues. Germline V gene lookup returns CDR1 SGHNT and CDR2 YYREEE (reference sequence).

This clone was counted a single time. This sequence joins TRBV7-3 and TRBJ2-3, with TRBD2 identical over 7 bases. Germline assignment: CDR1 SGHTA and CDR2 FQGTGA. The CDR3 contains 16 residues. Trimming took 2 bases from V and 2 from J; bases not matched to a gene: 7. The CDR3 coding sequence is TGTGCCAGCAGCTTATCCTCGGGACTAAACACAGATACGCAGTATTTT. It codes for CASSLSSGLNTDTQYF.

The rearrangement joins TRBV9 to TRBJ1-1; D is perhaps TRBD1 (6 bases). This CDR3 spans 13 amino acids. Trimming pared 4 bases from V and 4 bases from J, leaving 11 bases between. Germline loops: CDR1 SGDLS, CDR2 YYNGEE. CDR3 coding DNA: TGTGCCAGCAGCCCACAGGGAATCACTGAAGCTTTCTTT. Amino acids: CASSPQGITEAFF.

V gene TRBV6-4 combines with J gene TRBJ2-4; 10 nucleotides match TRBD1. The CDR3 is made up of 13 amino acids. Per germline, CDR1 MRHNA and CDR2 SNTAGT. Trimming cost V 3 bases and J 7 bases; bases outside gene matches: 0. The chain's CDR3 is CASSEGQGNIQYF. For the CDR3, the DNA is TGTGCCAGCAGTGAGGGACAGGGGAACATTCAGTACTTC.

The chain is built from TRBV11-3 and TRBJ2-5; 13 bases fit TRBD2. V shed 4 bases, J shed 1 base, and the junction held 6 bases outside the gene matches. CDR3 length: 17 residues. Germline V lookup: CDR1 SGHNT, CDR2 YENEEA. The CDR3 DNA follows: TGTGCCAGCAGCTCGCGAGGACTAGCGGGAGTCCAAGAGACCCAGTACTTC. Translated: CASSSRGLAGVQETQYF.

CDR3 sequence reads: CASSPGADNQPQHF. CDR3 coding DNA: TGCGCCAGCAGCCCGGGAGCGGACAATCAGCCCCAGCATTTT. V gene TRBV5-1 combines with J gene TRBJ1-5; D is undetermined. The V end was cut by 4 bases, the J end by 3 bases, with 11 bases between. The CDR3 has 14 residues. Germline V gene sequence: CDR1 SGHRS, CDR2 YFSETQ.

The chain carries TRBV4-1 and TRBJ2-1; D perhaps matches TRBD2 (5 bases). This CDR3 is built from 16 residues. Germline loops: CDR1 MGHRA, CDR2 YSYEKL. The ends were cut back, 0 bases at V and 1 base at J, with 10 bases in the middle. CDR3 in amino acids: CASSQERVRSYNEQFF. As DNA, the CDR3 is TGCGCCAGCAGCCAAGAGCGGGTCAGGTCCTACAATGAGCAGTTCTTC.

The CDR3 reads CASSQRRGATETQYF. DNA for the CDR3: TGTGCCAGCAGCCAAAGGCGAGGGGCTACAGAGACCCAGTACTTC. This chain links TRBV11-2 with TRBJ2-5, with D perhaps matching TRBD1 or TRBD2 (5 bases each). The V gene's germline CDR1 is SGHAT and CDR2 FQNNGV. CDR3 length: 15 residues. Trimming removed 5 bases from V and 4 bases from J, with 17 bases in between. Combining the CDR3 with reference TRBV11-2 and TRBJ2-5 gives the whole variable domain EAGVAQSPRYKIIEKRQSVAFWCNPISGHATLYWYQQILGQGPKLLIQFQNNGVVDDSQLPKDRFSAERLKGVDSTLKIQPAKLEDSAVYLCASSQRRGATETQYFGPGTRLLVL.

The V and J genes are TRBV5-1 and TRBJ2-7; tentative D call: TRBD2 (5 bases). CDR3 size: 13 residues. V shed 3 bases and J shed 3 bases, with 10 bases lying between them. Germline-derived CDR1 and CDR2 are SGHRS and YFSETQ. The CDR3 nucleotides read TGCGCCAGCAGCTGGGAGTTTCTCTACGAGCAGTACTTC. As protein: CASSWEFLYEQYF.